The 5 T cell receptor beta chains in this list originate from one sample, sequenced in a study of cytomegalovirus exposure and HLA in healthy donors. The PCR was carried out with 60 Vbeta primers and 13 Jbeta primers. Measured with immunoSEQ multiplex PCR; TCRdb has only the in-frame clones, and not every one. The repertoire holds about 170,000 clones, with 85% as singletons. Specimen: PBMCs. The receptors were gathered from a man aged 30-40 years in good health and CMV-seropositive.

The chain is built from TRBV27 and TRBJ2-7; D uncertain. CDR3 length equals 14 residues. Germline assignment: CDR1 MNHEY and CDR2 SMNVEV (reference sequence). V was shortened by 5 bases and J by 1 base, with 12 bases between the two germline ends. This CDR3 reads CASSPSRVSYEQYV. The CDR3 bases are TGTGCCAGCAGTCCTTCCCGGGTATCCTACGAGCAGTACGTC.

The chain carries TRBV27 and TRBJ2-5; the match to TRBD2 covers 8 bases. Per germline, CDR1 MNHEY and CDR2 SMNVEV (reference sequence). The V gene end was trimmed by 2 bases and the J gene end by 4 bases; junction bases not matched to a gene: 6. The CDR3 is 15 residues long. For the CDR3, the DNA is TGTGCCAGCAGTTTAAGGGGACTAGGGGGAGAGACCCAGTACTTC. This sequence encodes CASSLRGLGGETQYF.

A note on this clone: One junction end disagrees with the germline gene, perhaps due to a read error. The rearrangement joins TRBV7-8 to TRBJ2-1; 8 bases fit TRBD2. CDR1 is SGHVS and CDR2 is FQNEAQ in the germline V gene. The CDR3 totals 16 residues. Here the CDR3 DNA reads TGTGCCAGCAGCTTAGAAGCGGGAGAATCCTCCAATGAGCAGTTCTTC. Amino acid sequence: CASSLEAGESSNEQFF.

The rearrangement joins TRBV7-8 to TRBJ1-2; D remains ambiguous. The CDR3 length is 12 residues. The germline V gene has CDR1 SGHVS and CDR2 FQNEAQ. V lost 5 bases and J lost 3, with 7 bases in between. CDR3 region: CASSPNDYGYTF. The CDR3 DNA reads TGTGCCAGCAGCCCAAATGACTATGGCTACACCTTC.

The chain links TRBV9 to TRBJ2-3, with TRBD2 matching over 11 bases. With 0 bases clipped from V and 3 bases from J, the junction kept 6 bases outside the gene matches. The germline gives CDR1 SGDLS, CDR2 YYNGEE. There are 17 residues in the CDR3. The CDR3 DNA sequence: TGTGCCAGCAGCGTAGCTGCCGGGACTAGCGGTACAGATACGCAGTATTTT. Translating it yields CASSVAAGTSGTDTQYF.